This T cell receptor (beta chain) was recovered during a study of blood T cells in healthy people across ages. This clonotype has at least ten counts. The CDR3 runs 16 residues. The J segment lost 6 bases and the V segment lost 5 bases, leaving 10 bases of the junction unmatched. Through a sample-barcoded 5' primer and a J-beta primer mix, a second PCR was run for roughly 6 to 12 cycles. Every cDNA molecule bore a tag from a template-switch adaptor containing 12 random nucleotides. Each CDR3 protein gets one entry after TCRdb re-called the 5' RACE reads with MiXCR. The sample lists about 1.5 million distinct CDR3 sequences; roughly 43% were seen once.

Sequenced input: blood. This TCR was recovered from a young woman in good health. The V call is TRBV12-3 or TRBV12-4, the J call TRBJ2-1, with 10 nucleotides matching TRBD1. Here the CDR3 DNA reads TGTGCCAGCAGTCGAACCGGGACAGGGGCGATCAATGAGCAGTTCTTC. Protein: CASSRTGTGAINEQFF.